This T cell receptor beta chain came from a study of T cell changes during pregnancy in multiple sclerosis. Sequencing was performed with immunoSEQ multiplex PCR; in TCRdb, only in-frame clones are kept and a portion is missing. The table includes 25,000 to 30,000 clones, under 90% detected once. Germline assignment: CDR1 SGHAT and CDR2 FQNNGV. The CDR3 runs 14 residues. Trimming cost V 5 bases and J 6 bases; bases outside gene matches: 3. Sequenced here: CD4+ T cells from peripheral blood mononuclear cells, sampled in the first trimester of pregnancy. The TCR sequence derives from a female donor in good health, enrolled as a control in a pregnancy study. This chain connects TRBV11-2 to TRBJ2-4, with TRBD1 matching 11 bases. CDR3 nucleotide sequence: TGTGCCAGCAGCACGGGACAGGGGGGAAACATTCAGTACTTC. Its protein product is CASSTGQGGNIQYF.